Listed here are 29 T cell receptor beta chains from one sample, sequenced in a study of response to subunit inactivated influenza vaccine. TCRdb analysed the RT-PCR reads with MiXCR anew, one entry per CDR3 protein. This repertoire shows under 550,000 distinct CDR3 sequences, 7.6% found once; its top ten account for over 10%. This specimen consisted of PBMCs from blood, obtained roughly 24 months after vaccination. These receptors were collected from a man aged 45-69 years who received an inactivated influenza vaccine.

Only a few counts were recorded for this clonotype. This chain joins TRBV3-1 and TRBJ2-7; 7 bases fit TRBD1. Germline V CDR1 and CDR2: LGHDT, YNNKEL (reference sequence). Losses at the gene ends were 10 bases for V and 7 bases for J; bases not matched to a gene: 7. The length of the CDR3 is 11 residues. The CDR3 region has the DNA TGTGCCACGGGGACAGCCGATGAGCAGTACTTC. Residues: CATGTADEQYF.

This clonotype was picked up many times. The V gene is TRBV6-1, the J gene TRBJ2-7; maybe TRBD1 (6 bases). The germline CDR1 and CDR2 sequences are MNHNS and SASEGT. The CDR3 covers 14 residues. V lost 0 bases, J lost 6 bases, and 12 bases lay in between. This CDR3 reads CASSEAGARGEQYF. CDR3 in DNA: TGTGCCAGCAGTGAAGCGGGTGCCAGGGGCGAGCAGTACTTC.

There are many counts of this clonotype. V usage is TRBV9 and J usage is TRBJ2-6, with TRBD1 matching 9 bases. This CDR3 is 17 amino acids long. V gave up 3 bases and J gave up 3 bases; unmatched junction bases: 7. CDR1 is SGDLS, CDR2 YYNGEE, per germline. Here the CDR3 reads CASSAGTGRVGANVLTF. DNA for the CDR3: TGTGCCAGCAGCGCGGGGACAGGGAGGGTTGGGGCCAACGTCCTGACTTTC.

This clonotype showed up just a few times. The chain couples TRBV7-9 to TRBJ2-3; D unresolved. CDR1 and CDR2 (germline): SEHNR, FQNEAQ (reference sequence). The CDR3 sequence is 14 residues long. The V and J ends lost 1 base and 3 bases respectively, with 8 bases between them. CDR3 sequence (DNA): TGTGCCAGCAGCTTAGTCTACCCTACAGATACGCAGTATTTT. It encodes CASSLVYPTDTQYF.

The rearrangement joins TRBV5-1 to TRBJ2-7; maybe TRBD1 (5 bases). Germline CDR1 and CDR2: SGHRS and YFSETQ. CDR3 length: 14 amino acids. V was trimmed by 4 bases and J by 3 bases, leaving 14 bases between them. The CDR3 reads CASSREARDYEQYF. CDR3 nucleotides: TGCGCCAGCAGCCGAGAGGCCAGGGACTACGAGCAGTACTTC.

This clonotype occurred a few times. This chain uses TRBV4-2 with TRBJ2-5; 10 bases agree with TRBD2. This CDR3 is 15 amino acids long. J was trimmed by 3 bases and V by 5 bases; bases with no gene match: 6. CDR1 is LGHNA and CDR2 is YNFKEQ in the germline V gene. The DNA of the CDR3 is TGTGCCAGCAGCGCCGGACTAGCGGATAAAGAGACCCAGTACTTC. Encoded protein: CASSAGLADKETQYF.

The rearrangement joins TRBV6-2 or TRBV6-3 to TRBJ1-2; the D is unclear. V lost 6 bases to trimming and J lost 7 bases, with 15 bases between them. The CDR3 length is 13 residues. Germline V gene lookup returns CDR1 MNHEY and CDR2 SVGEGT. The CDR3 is CASSFIPNLGYTF. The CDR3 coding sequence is TGTGCCAGCAGCTTCATTCCTAACCTTGGCTACACCTTC.

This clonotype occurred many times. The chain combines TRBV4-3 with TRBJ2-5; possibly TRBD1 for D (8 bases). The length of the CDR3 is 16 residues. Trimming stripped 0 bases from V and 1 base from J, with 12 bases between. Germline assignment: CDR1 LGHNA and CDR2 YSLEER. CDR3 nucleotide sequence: TGCGCCAGCAGCCAAGAGCGGGGGACAGGCCAAGAGACCCAGTACTTC. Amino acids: CASSQERGTGQETQYF.

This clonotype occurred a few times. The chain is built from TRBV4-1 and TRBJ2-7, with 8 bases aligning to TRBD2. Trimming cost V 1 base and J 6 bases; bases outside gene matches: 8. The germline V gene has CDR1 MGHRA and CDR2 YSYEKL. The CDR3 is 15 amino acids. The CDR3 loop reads CASSQVMGGGTEQYF. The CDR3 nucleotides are TGCGCCAGCAGCCAAGTTATGGGCGGGGGGACCGAGCAGTACTTC.

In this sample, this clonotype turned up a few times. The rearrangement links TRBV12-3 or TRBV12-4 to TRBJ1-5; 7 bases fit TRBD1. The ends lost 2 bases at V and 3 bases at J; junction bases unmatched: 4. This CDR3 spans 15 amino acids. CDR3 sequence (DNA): TGTGCCAGCAGTTTATCTGGGACAGTCAATCAGCCCCAGCATTTT. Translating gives CASSLSGTVNQPQHF.

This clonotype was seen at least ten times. CDR3 DNA sequence: TGCGCCAGCGGCGGGACAGGGGGCATGGGAGCTTTCTTT. This gives the protein CASGGTGGMGAFF. V and J are TRBV10-1 and TRBJ1-1; TRBD1 matches at 12 bases. Trimming took 8 bases from V and 10 from J; bases not matched to a gene: 8. The CDR3 loop spans 13 amino acids. From germline, CDR1 is WNHNN and CDR2 SYGVQD (reference sequence).

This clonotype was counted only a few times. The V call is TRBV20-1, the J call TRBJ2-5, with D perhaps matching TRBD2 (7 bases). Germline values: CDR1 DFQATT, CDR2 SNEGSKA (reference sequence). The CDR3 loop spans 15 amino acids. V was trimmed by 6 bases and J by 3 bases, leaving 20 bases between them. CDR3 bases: TGCAGTGCCCAACAAGGGGGGGGGATAAAAGAGACCCAGTACTTC. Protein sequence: CSAQQGGGIKETQYF.

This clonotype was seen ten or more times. The CDR3 DNA is TGTGCCAGCAGGACAGGGTTTCATGAAAAACTGTTTTTT. Amino acids: CASRTGFHEKLFF. The chain combines TRBV28 with TRBJ1-4, with 7 bases identical to TRBD1. CDR1 MDHEN and CDR2 SYDVKM come from the germline V gene. Trimming cost V 6 bases and J 6 bases; bases outside gene matches: 4. The CDR3 has 13 residues.

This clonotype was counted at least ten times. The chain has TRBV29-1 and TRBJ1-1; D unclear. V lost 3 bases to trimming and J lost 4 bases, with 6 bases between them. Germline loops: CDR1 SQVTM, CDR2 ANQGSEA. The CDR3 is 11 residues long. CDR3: CSVDLVTEAFF. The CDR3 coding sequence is TGCAGCGTTGATTTGGTCACTGAAGCTTTCTTT.

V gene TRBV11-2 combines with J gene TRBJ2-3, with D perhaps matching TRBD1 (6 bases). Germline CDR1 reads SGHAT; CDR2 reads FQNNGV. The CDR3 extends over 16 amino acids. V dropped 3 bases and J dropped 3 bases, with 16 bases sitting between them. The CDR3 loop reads CASSFVTGQGTDTQYF. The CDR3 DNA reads TGTGCCAGCAGCTTCGTGACAGGCCAGGGGACAGATACGCAGTATTTT. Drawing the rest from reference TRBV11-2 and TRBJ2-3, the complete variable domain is EAGVAQSPRYKIIEKRQSVAFWCNPISGHATLYWYQQILGQGPKLLIQFQNNGVVDDSQLPKDRFSAERLKGVDSTLKIQPAKLEDSAVYLCASSFVTGQGTDTQYFGPGTRLTVL.

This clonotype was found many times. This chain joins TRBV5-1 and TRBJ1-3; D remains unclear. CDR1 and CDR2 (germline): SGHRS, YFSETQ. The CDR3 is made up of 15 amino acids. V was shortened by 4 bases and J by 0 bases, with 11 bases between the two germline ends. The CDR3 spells CASSATVSSGNTIYF. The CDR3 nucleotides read TGCGCCAGCAGCGCTACAGTTAGCTCTGGAAACACCATATATTTT.

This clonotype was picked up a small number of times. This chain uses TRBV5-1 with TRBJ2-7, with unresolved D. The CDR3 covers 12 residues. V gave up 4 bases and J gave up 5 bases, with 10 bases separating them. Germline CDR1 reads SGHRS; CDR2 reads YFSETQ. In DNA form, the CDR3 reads TGCGCCAGCAGCCCCCTCGGCCACGAGCAGTACTTC. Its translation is CASSPLGHEQYF.

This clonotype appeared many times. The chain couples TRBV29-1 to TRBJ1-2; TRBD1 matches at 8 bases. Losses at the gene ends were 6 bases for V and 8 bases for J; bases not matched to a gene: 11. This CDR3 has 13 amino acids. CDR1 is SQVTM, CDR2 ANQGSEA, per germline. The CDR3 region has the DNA TGCAGCGTGTCCGCCGGGACAGGAGAAGGCTACACCTTC. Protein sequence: CSVSAGTGEGYTF.

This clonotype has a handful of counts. CDR3 bases: TGTGCCAGTACCCAAGACAGGAGGGATGGCTACACCTTC. Translating gives CASTQDRRDGYTF. The chain recombines TRBV19 with TRBJ1-2, with D tentatively TRBD1 (6 bases). This CDR3 contains 13 residues. Trimming removed 7 bases at V and 6 bases at J, with 15 bases between. Germline CDR1 is LNHDA and CDR2 is SQIVND (reference sequence). Together with reference TRBV19 and TRBJ1-2, the CDR3 gives the full variable domain: DGGITQSPKYLFRKEGQNVTLSCEQNLNHDAMYWYRQDPGQGLRLIYYSQIVNDFQKGDIAEGYSVSREKKESFPLTVTSAQKNPTAFYLCASTQDRRDGYTFGSGTRLTVV.

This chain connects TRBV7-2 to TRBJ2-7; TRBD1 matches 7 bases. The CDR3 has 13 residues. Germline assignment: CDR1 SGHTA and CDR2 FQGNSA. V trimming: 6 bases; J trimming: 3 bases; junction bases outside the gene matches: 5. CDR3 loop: CASSNAGGYEQYF. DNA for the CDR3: TGTGCCAGCAGTAATGCAGGGGGCTACGAGCAGTACTTC.

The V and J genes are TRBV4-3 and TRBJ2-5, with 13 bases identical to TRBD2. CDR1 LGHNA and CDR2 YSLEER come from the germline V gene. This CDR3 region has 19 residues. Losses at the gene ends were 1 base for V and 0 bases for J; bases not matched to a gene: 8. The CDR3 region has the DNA TGCGCCAGCAGCCAAGGAGTCTCTGGGACTAGCGGGGACCAAGAGACCCAGTACTTC. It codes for CASSQGVSGTSGDQETQYF.

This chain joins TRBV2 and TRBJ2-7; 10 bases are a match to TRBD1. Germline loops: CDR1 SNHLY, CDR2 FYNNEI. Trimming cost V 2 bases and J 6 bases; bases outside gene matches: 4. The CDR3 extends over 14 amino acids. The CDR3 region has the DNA TGTGCCAGCAGTGAACAGGGACAGGGGTTCGAGCAGTACTTC. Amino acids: CASSEQGQGFEQYF.

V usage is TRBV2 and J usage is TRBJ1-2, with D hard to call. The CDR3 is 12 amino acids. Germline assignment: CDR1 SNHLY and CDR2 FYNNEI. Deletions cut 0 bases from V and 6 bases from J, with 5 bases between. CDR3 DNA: TGTGCCAGCAGTGAAGCTTCGGATGGCTACACCTTC. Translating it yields CASSEASDGYTF.

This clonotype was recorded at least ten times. The CDR3, as DNA: TGTGCCAGCAGCCAGGTAAAAGAGACCCAGTACTTC. Translation gives CASSQVKETQYF. The rearrangement joins TRBV3-1 to TRBJ2-5; D remains unclear. Germline loops: CDR1 LGHDT, CDR2 YNNKEL (reference sequence). Trimming removed 3 bases from V and 3 bases from J, with 5 bases in between. The CDR3 is 12 residues long.

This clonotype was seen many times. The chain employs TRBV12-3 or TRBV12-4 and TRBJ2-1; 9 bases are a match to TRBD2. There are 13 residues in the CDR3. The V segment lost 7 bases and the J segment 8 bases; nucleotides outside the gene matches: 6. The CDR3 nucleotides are TGTGCCAGCACGAGCGGGAGGCACCATGAGCAGTTCTTC. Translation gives CASTSGRHHEQFF.

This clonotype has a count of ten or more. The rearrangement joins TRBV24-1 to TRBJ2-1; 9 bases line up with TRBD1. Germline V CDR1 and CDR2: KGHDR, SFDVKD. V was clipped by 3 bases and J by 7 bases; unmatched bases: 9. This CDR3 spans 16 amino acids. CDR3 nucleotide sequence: TGTGCCACCAGTGATCCGGATGGGACAGGGAGAAATGAGCAGTTCTTC. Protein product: CATSDPDGTGRNEQFF.

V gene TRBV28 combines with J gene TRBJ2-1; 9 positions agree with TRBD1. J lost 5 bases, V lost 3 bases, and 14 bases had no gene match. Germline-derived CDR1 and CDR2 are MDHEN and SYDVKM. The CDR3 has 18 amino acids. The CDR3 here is CASSFPGQGELYHNEQFF. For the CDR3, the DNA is TGTGCCAGCAGTTTCCCGGGACAGGGAGAACTCTACCACAATGAGCAGTTCTTC. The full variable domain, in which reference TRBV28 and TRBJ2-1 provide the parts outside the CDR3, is DVKVTQSSRYLVKRTGEKVFLECVQDMDHENMFWYRQDPGLGLRLIYFSYDVKMKEKGDIPEGYSVSREKKERFSLILESASTNQTSMYLCASSFPGQGELYHNEQFFGPGTRLTVL.

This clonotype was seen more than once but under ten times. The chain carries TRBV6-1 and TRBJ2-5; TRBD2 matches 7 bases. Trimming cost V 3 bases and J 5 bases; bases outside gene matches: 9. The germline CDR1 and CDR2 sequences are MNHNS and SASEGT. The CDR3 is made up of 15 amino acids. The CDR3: CASSENPGGSETQYF. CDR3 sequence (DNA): TGTGCCAGCAGTGAGAATCCGGGGGGTTCGGAGACCCAGTACTTC.

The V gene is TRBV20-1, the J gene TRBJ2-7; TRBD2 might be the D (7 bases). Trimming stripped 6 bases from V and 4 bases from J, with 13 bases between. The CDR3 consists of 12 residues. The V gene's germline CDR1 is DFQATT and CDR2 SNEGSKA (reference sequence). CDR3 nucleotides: TGCAGTGCGACAGAGGGGGGGTACGAGCAGTACTTC. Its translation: CSATEGGYEQYF.